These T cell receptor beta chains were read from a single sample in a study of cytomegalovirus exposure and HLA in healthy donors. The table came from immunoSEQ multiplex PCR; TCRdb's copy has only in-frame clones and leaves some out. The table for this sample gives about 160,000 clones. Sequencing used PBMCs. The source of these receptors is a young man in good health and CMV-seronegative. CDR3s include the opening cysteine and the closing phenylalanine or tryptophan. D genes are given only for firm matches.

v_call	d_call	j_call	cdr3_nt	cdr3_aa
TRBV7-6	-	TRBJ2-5	TGTGCCAGCAGCTTAGCGGGAGGATGGGAGACCCAGTACTTC	CASSLAGGWETQYF
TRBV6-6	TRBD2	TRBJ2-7	TGTGCCAGCAGCCGGAATCCGGGAGGGCCCTACGAGCAGTACTTC	CASSRNPGGPYEQYF
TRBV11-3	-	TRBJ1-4	TGTGCCAGCAGTCGACAGGTTACTGAAAAACTGTTTTTT	CASSRQVTEKLFF
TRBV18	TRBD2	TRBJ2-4	TGTGCCAGCTCACCACAATTTCCGGGACTAGCGGGAGTAGAGAACATTCAGTACTTC	CASSPQFPGLAGVENIQYF
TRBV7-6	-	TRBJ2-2	TGTGCCAGCAGCTTAGGACAAGCGAACACCGGGGAGCTGTTTTTT	CASSLGQANTGELFF
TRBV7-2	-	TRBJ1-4	TGTGCCAGCAGCCTAGGGGGGGGGCGTGCTGAAAAACTGTTTTTT	CASSLGGGRAEKLFF
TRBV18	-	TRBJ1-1	TGTGCCAGCTCACCGCTCGGGGACACTGAAGCTTTCTTT	CASSPLGDTEAFF
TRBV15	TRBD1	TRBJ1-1	TGTGCCACCAGCAGGGCCCCGGGACAGGGGCACGTTGAAGCTTTCTTT	CATSRAPGQGHVEAFF
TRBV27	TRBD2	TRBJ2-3	TGTGCCAGCAGTTTGACTGTAGCGGGGAGCACAGATACGCAGTATTTT	CASSLTVAGSTDTQYF
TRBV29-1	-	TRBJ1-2	TGCAGCGTAAGACAGGATGGCTACACCTTC	CSVRQDGYTF
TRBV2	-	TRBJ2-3	TGTGCCAGCAGTCGACTAGGGGCTGGCACAGATACGCAGTATTTT	CASSRLGAGTDTQYF
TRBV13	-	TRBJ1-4	TGTGCCAGCAGCTTACGGGGACTTACTAATGAAAAACTGCTTTTT	CASSLRGLTNEKLLF
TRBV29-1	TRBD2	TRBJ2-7	TGCAGCGTTGTTAGTAGCGGGAGCTCCTACGAGCAGTACTTC	CSVVSSGSSYEQYF
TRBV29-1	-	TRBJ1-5	TGCAGCGCCAGACACGGCAATCAGCCCCAGCATTTT	CSARHGNQPQHF
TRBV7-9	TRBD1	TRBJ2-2	TGTGCCAGCAGCCGACAGGGGGCAACCGGGGAGCTGTTTTTT	CASSRQGATGELFF
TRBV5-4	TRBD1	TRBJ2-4	TGTGCCAGCAGCTTGGGGGGTCTTTCTGGGACAGGGGTATTAAACATTCAGTACTTC	CASSLGGLSGTGVLNIQYF
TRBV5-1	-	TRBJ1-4	TGCGCCAGCAGCGATACATCCGGGGATGAAAAACTGTTTTTT	CASSDTSGDEKLFF
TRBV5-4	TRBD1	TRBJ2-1	TGTGCCAGCAGCTTAAAGACAGGGTTCGATGAGCAGTTCTTC	CASSLKTGFDEQFF
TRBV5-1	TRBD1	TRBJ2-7	TGCGCCAGCAACCCCCCGGGACAGGCCTACGAGCAGTACTTC	CASNPPGQAYEQYF
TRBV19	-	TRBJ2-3	TGTGCCAGTAGTAACAGGGCAGATACGCAGTATTTT	CASSNRADTQYF
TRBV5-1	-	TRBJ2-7	TGCGCCAGCAGCTTAACCTCTTATCTCTCGAGTAACTACGAGCAGTACTTC	CASSLTSYLSSNYEQYF
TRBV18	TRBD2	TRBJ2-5	TGTGCCAGCTCACCCGGGACTAGCGGGTCTACCGGGAAGACCCAGTACTTC	CASSPGTSGSTGKTQYF
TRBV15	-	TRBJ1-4	TGTGCCACCAGCAGTGATTTCAGGGAAACTAATGAAAAACTGTTTTTT	CATSSDFRETNEKLFF
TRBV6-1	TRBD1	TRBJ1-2	TGTGCCAGCGGGATCGAGGCAGGGGGCTATGGCTACACCTTC	CASGIEAGGYGYTF
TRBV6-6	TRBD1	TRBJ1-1	TGTGCCAGCAGTCCCGGACAGGGTGGGACTGAAGCTTTCTTT	CASSPGQGGTEAFF
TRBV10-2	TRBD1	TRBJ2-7	TGCGCCAGCAGCCAGGGGGCCTACGAGCAGTACTTC	CASSQGAYEQYF
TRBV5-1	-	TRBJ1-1	TGCGCCAGCGGCCGGGGAGTAGACACTGAAGCTTTCTTT	CASGRGVDTEAFF
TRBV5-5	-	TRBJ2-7	TGTGCCAGCAGCTTTAACAGGGATTTCACCTACGAGCAGTACTTC	CASSFNRDFTYEQYF
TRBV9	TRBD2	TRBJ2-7	TGTGCCAGCAGCGTTTTAGCGGGAGTTCCTTCCGAGCAGTACTTC	CASSVLAGVPSEQYF
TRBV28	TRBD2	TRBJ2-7	TGTGCCAGCAGTCCGCCTTGGAGCGGGAGGTACGAGCAGTACTTC	CASSPPWSGRYEQYF
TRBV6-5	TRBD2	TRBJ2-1	TGTGCCAGCAGTTTAGCGGGAGTATCCTACAATGAGCAGTTCTTC	CASSLAGVSYNEQFF
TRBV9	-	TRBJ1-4	TGTGCCAGCAGCGCCGGGGGTGCAACTAATGAAAAACTGTTTTTT	CASSAGGATNEKLFF
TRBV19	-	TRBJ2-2	TGTGCCAGTAGTATAGACTGGCTTTTCACCGGGGAGCTGTTTTTT	CASSIDWLFTGELFF
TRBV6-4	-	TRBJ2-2	TGTGCCAGCACCCCAGGGGCTGAAGGAACAAACACCGGGGAGCTGTTTTTT	CASTPGAEGTNTGELFF
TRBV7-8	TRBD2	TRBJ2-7	TGTGCCAGCAGCTTAGGAAGGACTAGCGGGGAGGGGACCTACGAGCAGTACTTC	CASSLGRTSGEGTYEQYF